This T cell receptor (beta chain) was captured in a study of beta chain features in type 1 diabetes. Whole-study findings and limits: Patients with Type 1 diabetes showed moderately but significantly shorter TCRB CDR3s in all four CD4+ subsets.

As to this clone: Its antigen is currently unknown.

Trimming left V 5 bases short and J 2 bases short, with 15 bases between. The germline CDR1 and CDR2 sequences are SGHNT and YENEEA. The CDR3 has 15 residues. The isolated RNA, all of it, was reverse transcribed, so expressed TCRB transcripts were what got sequenced. Profiled with immunoSEQ multiplex PCR; TCRdb holds only in-frame clones, not every one. The sample includes some 370,000 clones, around 10% of them seen just once. Via the markers CD45RO/CCR7/CD25/CD127/CD95/CD27, stem cell-like memory, regulatory, central memory and naive CD4+ cells were sorted. The authors obtained over 98% purity in all sorted populations.

Sequences were obtained from central memory CD4+ T cells from blood. The rearrangement links TRBV11-3 to TRBJ2-5, with TRBD2 as a possible D gene (5 bases). This clonotype was obtained from a man younger than 45 with type 1 diabetes. CDR3 sequence reads: CASSSGGFSQETQYF. CDR3 coding DNA: TGTGCCAGCAGCAGTGGAGGTTTTTCTCAAGAGACCCAGTACTTC.